This paragraph reports one T cell receptor (beta chain). Its specific antigen is unknown. One base away there is no much larger clone; base qualities are not given. This entry comes from a study of OX40 agonist ivuxolimab in advanced cancers. Study-wide context: Ivuxolimab, which targeted the costimulatory receptor OX40 (CD134), was an agonistic, fully human IgG2 monoclonal antibody. Peripheral TCRbeta sequencing aimed to test whether ivuxolimab altered TCR sequence diversity and caused clonal T-cell expansion. Prior anti-PD-1, anti-PD-L1 or anti-CTLA-4 therapy was permitted, and 40% of dose-escalation patients had received checkpoint inhibitors. Intravenous ivuxolimab was administered to patients every 2 weeks at six dose levels: 0.01, 0.1, 0.3, 1.5, 3 and 10 mg/kg. The paper reports the monotherapy dose-escalation portion (N ≈ 50 patients) of the phase I ivuxolimab trial. Three dose-escalation patients achieved partial responses, one with hepatocellular carcinoma and two with cutaneous melanoma. Among the approximately 50 dose-escalation patients, some 19 had hepatocellular carcinoma, approximately 15 melanoma, 9 renal cell carcinoma and 9 head and neck cancer. In the dose-escalation cohort, 82.7% of patients were male, and the mean age was approximately 60 years, with a range of roughly 20 to 80. The paper as a whole reports these results and caveats: On average, CD8+ T cells showed more expanded clones than CD4+ T cells after ivuxolimab. Low levels of normalized T-cell clonal expansion were also seen in some patients who did not respond. Which antigens the clonally expanded peripheral T cells were specific for was not determined. At doses from 0.1 to 3.0 mg/kg, clonal expansion was seen in both CD4+ and CD8+ blood T cells between baseline and week 6. Partial responders in the 0.1-3.0 mg/kg groups had among the lowest normalized peripheral clonal expansion, especially among CD8+ T cells.

V is shortened by 0 bases, J by 4 bases, and the region joining them spans 6 bases. The germline V gene provides CDR1 SGHTA and CDR2 FQGNSA. The CDR3 contains 13 residues, cysteine and phenylalanine counted. Kept here is only the CDR3 DNA, which spans 39 bases and is read in frame from base 1. To sequence the TCRbeta CDR3 region, genomic DNA was isolated from the sorted cells. The immunoSEQ Assay was used for sequencing of TCRbeta CDR3 regions. The immuneACCESS repertoire file appears here via TCRdb, limited to in-frame rearrangements. These files lack a portion of the clones; in checked studies, under half of the deficit traces to unresolved V genes, and the cause of the others is not known. The table for this sample lists about 76,000 clones; 85% of them were counted only once. Jointly, the top ten make up roughly 3% of the sample. The trial excluded patients who had a history of autoimmune disease or were on systemic immunosuppression. Peripheral blood for TCR sequencing was collected from all dose cohorts at baseline, on cycle 4 day 1, and on cycle 7 day 1. Samples were obtained from an open-label, multicenter, first-in-human phase I dose-escalation trial of ivuxolimab. Adults with locally advanced or metastatic melanoma, renal cell, hepatocellular, or head and neck squamous cell carcinoma were enrolled in the trial. CD4+ and CD8+ T cells were sorted separately from peripheral blood before TCR sequencing.

The sample in question was CD4+ or CD8+ T cells sorted from blood, obtained in a trial of the OX40 agonist ivuxolimab. The chain is encoded by TRBV7-2 joined to TRBJ1-2, with the D gene uncertain. This TCR came from an adult with an advanced solid tumor such as melanoma, head and neck, liver or kidney cancer. The DNA sequence is given as TGTGCCAGCAGCTTAGCGGGCAGCTATGGCTACACCTTC. It specifies CASSLAGSYGYTF. With the portions outside the CDR3 filled from the reference TRBV7-2 and TRBJ1-2 genes, the complete variable region becomes GAGVSQSPSNKVTEKGKDVELRCDPISGHTALYWYRQSLGQGLEFLIYFQGNSAPDKSGLPSDRFSAERTGGSVSTLTIQRTQQEDSAVYLCASSLAGSYGYTFGSGTRLTVV.